The 17 T cell receptor beta chains below all came from one sample that was sequenced in a study of response to subunit inactivated influenza vaccine. One entry per CDR3 protein, called by TCRdb with MiXCR from the RT-PCR reads. The sample has over 800,000 distinct CDR3 sequences, approximately 21% seen once; the top ten hold roughly 10%. This specimen was PBMCs from blood, taken about 5 days after vaccination. The receptors stem from a man aged 45-65 years who received an inactivated influenza vaccine.

The rearrangement joins TRBV28 to TRBJ1-2, with a weak D call TRBD1 (5 bases). Trimming stripped 3 bases from V and 4 bases from J, with 9 bases between. CDR3 length: 13 amino acids. The germline gives CDR1 MDHEN, CDR2 SYDVKM. CDR3 in amino acids: CASSFPQGYGYTF. The DNA of the CDR3 is TGTGCCAGCAGTTTTCCGCAGGGCTATGGCTACACCTTC.

The gene calls are TRBV12-3 or TRBV12-4 and TRBJ2-5; 12 bases align to TRBD1. This CDR3 comprises 15 residues. With V trimmed by 4 bases and J by 5 bases, 5 bases remained unmatched. The CDR3 region has the DNA TGTGCCAGCAGTTCCCGGGACAGGGGGCAGGAGACCCAGTACTTC. Encoded protein: CASSSRDRGQETQYF.

The chain is built from TRBV6-2 or TRBV6-3 and TRBJ2-4; unclear D gene. This CDR3 has 15 residues. Trimming removed 4 bases from V and 0 bases from J, with 10 bases in between. The germline gives CDR1 MNHEY, CDR2 SVGEGT. Written as DNA, the CDR3 is TGTGCCAGCAGTTTGGATCAACTAGCCAAAAACATTCAGTACTTC. It specifies CASSLDQLAKNIQYF.

The rearrangement uses TRBV20-1 and TRBJ2-2; maybe TRBD1 (5 bases). The ends were cut back, 6 bases at V and 0 bases at J, with 5 bases in the middle. Germline CDR1 is DFQATT and CDR2 is SNEGSKA (reference sequence). This CDR3 is built from 12 residues. For the CDR3, the DNA is TGCAGTGCAGGGGCGAACACCGGGGAGCTGTTTTTT. This translates into CSAGANTGELFF.

The rearrangement joins TRBV15 to TRBJ2-5; D ambiguous. Germline V gives CDR1 LNHNV, CDR2 YYDKDF (reference sequence). V dropped 1 base and J dropped 1 base, with 7 bases sitting between them. This CDR3 spans 14 amino acids. The CDR3 coding sequence is TGTGCCACCAGCAGAGCGAGACTCCAAGAGACCCAGTACTTC. Protein: CATSRARLQETQYF.

The chain is built from TRBV12-3 or TRBV12-4 and TRBJ1-5; 7 nucleotides match TRBD1. The CDR3 spans 14 residues. The ends lost 6 bases at V and 3 bases at J; junction bases unmatched: 5. This CDR3 is CASRDRDPNQPQHF. The CDR3 region has the DNA TGTGCCAGCAGAGACAGGGACCCCAATCAGCCCCAGCATTTT.

In this sample, this clonotype turned up a few times. The CDR3 bases are TGTGCCAGCAGCGTAACAGGGGTTAGGAGCAAACTCCAAGAGACCCAGTACTTC. This translates into CASSVTGVRSKLQETQYF. V and J are TRBV11-2 and TRBJ2-5, with 7 bases matching TRBD1. This CDR3 comprises 18 residues. V shed 5 bases and J 1 base; nucleotides not matched to a gene: 16. The germline CDR1 and CDR2 sequences are SGHAT and FQNNGV.

This chain connects TRBV20-1 to TRBJ2-7; 10 nucleotides align to TRBD2. This CDR3 has 15 residues. The germline gives CDR1 DFQATT, CDR2 SNEGSKA (reference sequence). The V gene end was trimmed by 5 bases and the J gene end by 0 bases; junction bases not matched to a gene: 7. The CDR3 spells CSAPDQRGGSYEQYF. The CDR3 nucleotides are TGCAGTGCTCCTGACCAGCGGGGGGGCTCCTACGAGCAGTACTTC.

This clonotype appeared a few times. J is TRBJ2-1 and V is TRBV6-2 or TRBV6-3, with 9 bases identical to TRBD2. CDR3 length equals 16 residues. Germline CDR1 MNHEY, CDR2 SVGEGT. Trimming removed 6 bases from V and 3 bases from J; junction bases left unmatched: 9. The CDR3 bases are TGTGCCAGCAGACCGCTAGCGGGATCCTTCTACAATGAGCAGTTCTTC. This translates into CASRPLAGSFYNEQFF.

This clonotype has a handful of counts. The gene calls are TRBV10-2 and TRBJ2-1, with 11 nucleotides matching TRBD2. Germline CDR1 reads WSHSY; CDR2 reads SAAADI. The CDR3 extends over 15 amino acids. V was pared by 4 bases and J by 6 bases, with 5 bases of the junction left unmatched. In DNA, the CDR3 is TGCGCCAGCAGTGTTAGCGGGGGGGGAAGCAATGAGCAGTTCTTC. The encoded protein is CASSVSGGGSNEQFF.

The chain couples TRBV7-9 to TRBJ1-3; TRBD1 matches at 8 bases. In germline, CDR1 is SEHNR, CDR2 FQNEAQ (reference sequence). The junction had 6 bases not matched to a gene; V was cut back by 4 bases and J by 4 bases. The CDR3 length is 15 residues. The CDR3 DNA follows: TGTGCCAGCAGCTCCAGGACAGGGATCGGAAACACCATATATTTT. Amino acid sequence: CASSSRTGIGNTIYF.

J is TRBJ1-1 and V is TRBV14, with D possibly being TRBD1 (6 bases). V was clipped by 1 base and J by 0 bases, with 12 bases between them. The CDR3 consists of 16 residues. Germline loops: CDR1 SGHDN, CDR2 FVKESK. CDR3 protein: CASSQAKGVMNTEAFF. The CDR3 DNA is TGTGCCAGCAGCCAAGCTAAGGGGGTGATGAACACTGAAGCTTTCTTT.

The chain joins TRBV28 to TRBJ2-7; D not resolved. This CDR3 is 13 amino acids long. Germline CDR1 reads MDHEN; CDR2 reads SYDVKM. Trimming cost V 9 bases and J 5 bases, with 17 bases left between them. CDR3 coding DNA: TGTGCCAGAAGCCAACCGAGGCTTGACGAGCAGTACTTC. Its protein product is CARSQPRLDEQYF.

This clonotype came up a few times. The chain has TRBV4-1 and TRBJ1-2, with TRBD1 matching over 10 bases. The germline CDR1 and CDR2 sequences are MGHRA and YSYEKL. The CDR3 is made up of 13 amino acids. V shed 3 bases, J shed 6 bases, and the junction held 1 base outside the gene matches. CDR3 sequence reads: CASSHGQGDGYTF. CDR3 sequence (DNA): TGCGCCAGCAGCCACGGACAGGGGGATGGCTACACCTTC.

The chain joins TRBV27 to TRBJ2-3, with D perhaps TRBD1 (5 bases). The germline gives CDR1 MNHEY, CDR2 SMNVEV (reference sequence). Trimming took off 5 bases at V and 2 bases at J, with 14 bases between the two ends. The CDR3 sequence is 15 residues long. The chain's CDR3 is CASSPLGLNTDTQYF. The CDR3 coding sequence is TGTGCCAGCAGTCCCTTGGGGCTAAACACAGATACGCAGTATTTT.

This clonotype was found a few times. The V call is TRBV28, the J call TRBJ2-3, with D possibly being TRBD1 or TRBD2 (6 bases each). Trimming shortened V by 11 bases and J by 3 bases, and 27 bases separated the two germline ends. This CDR3 has 17 amino acids. The germline CDR1 and CDR2 sequences are MDHEN and SYDVKM. The DNA of the CDR3 is TGTGCCTCTAACCGTAACAACCGGGGGCTGGGAACAGATACGCAGTATTTT. The encoded protein is CASNRNNRGLGTDTQYF.

This clonotype has just a few counts. The V call is TRBV20-1, the J call TRBJ2-1, with D possibly being TRBD2 (6 bases). There are 18 residues in the CDR3. Germline CDR1 is DFQATT and CDR2 is SNEGSKA (reference sequence). Deletions cut 7 bases from V and 7 bases from J, with 32 bases between. CDR3 DNA sequence: TGCAGTGTCCCCGAGCTGCTAGGGCGGGGTCTAGCGCTTAATGAGCAGTTCTTC. This gives the protein CSVPELLGRGLALNEQFF.